This T cell receptor beta chain was documented in a study of blood T cell repertoires in COVID-19. About the research overall: Both acute and convalescent COVID-19 samples were obtained from the United States, Italy and Spain. T cells, B-cell-depleted T cells, or PBMCs provided the cDNA or gDNA that served as material.

This clone appeared once. V trimming: 4 bases; J trimming: 2 bases; junction bases outside the gene matches: 10. The CDR3 has 16 amino acids. Germline CDR1 is SGHNT and CDR2 is YYREEE (reference sequence). Some clones are missing from TCRdb's copy, which holds only in-frame ones; the method was immunoSEQ multiplex PCR. In the table there are around 320,000 clones, almost 85% of which are singletons. Source material: peripheral blood. This TCR was recovered from a human donor in a cohort sampled during active COVID-19. This chain uses TRBV5-4 with TRBJ2-5, with 8 nucleotides matching TRBD1. CDR3 loop: CASSRSGTGKQETQYF. CDR3 coding DNA: TGTGCCAGCAGCCGTTCCGGGACAGGAAAACAAGAGACCCAGTACTTC.